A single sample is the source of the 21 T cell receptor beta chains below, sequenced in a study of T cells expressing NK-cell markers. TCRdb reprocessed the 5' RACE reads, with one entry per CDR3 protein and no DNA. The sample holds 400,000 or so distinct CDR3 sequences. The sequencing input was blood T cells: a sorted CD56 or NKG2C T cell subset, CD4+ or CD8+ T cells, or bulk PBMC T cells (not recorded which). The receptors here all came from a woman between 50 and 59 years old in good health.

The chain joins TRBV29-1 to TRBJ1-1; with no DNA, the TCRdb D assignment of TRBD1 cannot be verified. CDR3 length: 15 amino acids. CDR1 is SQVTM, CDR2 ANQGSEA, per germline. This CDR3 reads CSVATRLTGPRGAFF.

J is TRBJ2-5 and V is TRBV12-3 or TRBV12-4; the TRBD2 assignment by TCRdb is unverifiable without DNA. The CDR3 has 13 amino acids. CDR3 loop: CASTPPAAETQYF.

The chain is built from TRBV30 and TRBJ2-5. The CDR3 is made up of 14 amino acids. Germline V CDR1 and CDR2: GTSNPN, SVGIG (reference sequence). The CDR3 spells CAWRSTGYQETQYF.

The CDR3: CSVGLREGGGYTF. The chain uses TRBV29-1 and TRBJ1-2; with no DNA, the TCRdb D assignment of TRBD1 cannot be verified. The germline gives CDR1 SQVTM, CDR2 ANQGSEA. The CDR3 contains 13 residues.

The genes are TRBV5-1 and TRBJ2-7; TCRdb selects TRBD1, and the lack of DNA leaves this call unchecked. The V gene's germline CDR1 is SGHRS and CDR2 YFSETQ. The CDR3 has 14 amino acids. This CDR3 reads CASSLVPGGFEQYF.

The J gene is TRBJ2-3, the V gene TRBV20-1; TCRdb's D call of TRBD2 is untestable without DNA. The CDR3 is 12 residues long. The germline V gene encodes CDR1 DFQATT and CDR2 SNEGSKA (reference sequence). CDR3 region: CSAAGGLDTQYF.

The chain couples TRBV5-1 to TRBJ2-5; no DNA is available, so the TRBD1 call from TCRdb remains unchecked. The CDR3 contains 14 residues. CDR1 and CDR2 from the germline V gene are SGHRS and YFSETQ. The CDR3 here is CASSFSIPGETQYF.

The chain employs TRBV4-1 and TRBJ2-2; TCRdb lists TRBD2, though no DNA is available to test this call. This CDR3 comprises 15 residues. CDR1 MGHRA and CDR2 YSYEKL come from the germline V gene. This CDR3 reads CASSPEGANTGELFF.

CDR3 region: CASSRDFLKETQYF. This sequence joins TRBV11-1 and TRBJ2-5; lacking DNA, the TRBD2 call made by TCRdb goes unchecked. This CDR3 spans 14 amino acids. Germline assignment: CDR1 SGHAT and CDR2 FQDESV (reference sequence).

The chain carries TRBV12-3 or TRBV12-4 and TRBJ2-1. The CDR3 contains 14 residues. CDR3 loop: CASSASSIRNEQFF.

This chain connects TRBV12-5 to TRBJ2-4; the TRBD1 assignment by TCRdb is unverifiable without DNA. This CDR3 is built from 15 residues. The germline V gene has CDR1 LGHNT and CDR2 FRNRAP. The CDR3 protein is CASGLEQGFGNIQYF.

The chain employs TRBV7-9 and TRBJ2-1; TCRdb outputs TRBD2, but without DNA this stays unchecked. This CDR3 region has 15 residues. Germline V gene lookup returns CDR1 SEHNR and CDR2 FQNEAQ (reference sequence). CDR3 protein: CASSKGASGYNEQFF.

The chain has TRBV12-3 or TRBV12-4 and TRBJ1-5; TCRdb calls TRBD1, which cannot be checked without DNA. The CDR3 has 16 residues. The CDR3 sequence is CASSVTGGKSNQPQHF.

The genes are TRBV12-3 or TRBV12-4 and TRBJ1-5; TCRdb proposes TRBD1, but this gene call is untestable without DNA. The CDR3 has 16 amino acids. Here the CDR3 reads CASSLGDRAKYQPQHF.

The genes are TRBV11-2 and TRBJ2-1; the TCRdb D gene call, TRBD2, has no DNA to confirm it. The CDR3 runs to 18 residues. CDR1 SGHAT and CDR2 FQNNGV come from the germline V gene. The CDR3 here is CASSSRLAGAGGGNEQFF.

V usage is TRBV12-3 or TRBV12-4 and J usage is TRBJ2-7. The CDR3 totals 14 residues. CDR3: CASSTRGSTYEQYF.

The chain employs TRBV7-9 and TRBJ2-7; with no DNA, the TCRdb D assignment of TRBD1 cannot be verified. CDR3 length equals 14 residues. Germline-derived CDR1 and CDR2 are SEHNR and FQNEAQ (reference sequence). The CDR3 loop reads CASRAPGSNHEQYF.

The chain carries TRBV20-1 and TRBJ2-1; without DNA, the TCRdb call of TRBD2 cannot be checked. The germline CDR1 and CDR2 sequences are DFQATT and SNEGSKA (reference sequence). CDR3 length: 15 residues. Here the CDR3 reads CSGGLAGGVRNEQFF.

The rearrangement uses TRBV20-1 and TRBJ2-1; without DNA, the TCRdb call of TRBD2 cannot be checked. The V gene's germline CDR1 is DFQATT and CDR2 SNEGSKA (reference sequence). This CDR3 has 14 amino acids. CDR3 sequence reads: CSARDPRVSNEQFF.

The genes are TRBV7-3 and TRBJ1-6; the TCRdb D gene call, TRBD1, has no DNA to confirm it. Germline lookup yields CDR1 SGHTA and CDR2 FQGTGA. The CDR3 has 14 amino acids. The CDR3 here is CASSFGTGNSPLHF. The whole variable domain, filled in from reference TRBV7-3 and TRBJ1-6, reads GAGVSQTPSNKVTEKGKYVELRCDPISGHTALYWYRQSLGQGPEFLIYFQGTGAADDSGLPNDRFFAVRPEGSVSTLKIQRTERGDSAVYLCASSFGTGNSPLHFGNGTRLTVT.

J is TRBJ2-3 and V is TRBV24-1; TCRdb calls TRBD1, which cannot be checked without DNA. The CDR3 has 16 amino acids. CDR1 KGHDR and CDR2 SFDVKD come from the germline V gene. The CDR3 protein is CATSEAGTGGLDTQYF.